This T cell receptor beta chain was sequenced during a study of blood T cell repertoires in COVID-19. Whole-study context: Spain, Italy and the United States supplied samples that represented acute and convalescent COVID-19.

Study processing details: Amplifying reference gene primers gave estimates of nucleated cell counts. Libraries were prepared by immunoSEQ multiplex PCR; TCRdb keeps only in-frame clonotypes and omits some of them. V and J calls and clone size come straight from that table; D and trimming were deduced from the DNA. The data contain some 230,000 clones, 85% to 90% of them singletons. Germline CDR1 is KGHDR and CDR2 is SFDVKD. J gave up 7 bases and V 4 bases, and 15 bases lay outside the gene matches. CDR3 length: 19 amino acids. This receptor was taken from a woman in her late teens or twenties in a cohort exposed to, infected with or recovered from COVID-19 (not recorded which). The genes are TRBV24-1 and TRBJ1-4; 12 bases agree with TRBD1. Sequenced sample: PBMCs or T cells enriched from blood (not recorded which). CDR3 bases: TGTGCCACCAGTGACCGGGGACAGGGGGCGAAAGGGAATATTGAAAAACTGTTTTTT. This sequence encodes CATSDRGQGAKGNIEKLFF.